One and the same sample provided the 15 T cell receptor beta chains below, sequenced in a study of shared clonotypes between healthy human individuals. This table comes from immunoSEQ multiplex PCR, and its TCRdb copy is limited to in-frame clones, with some not included. Of about 490,000 clones listed, roughly 85% are singletons. Input material: PBMCs. The receptors stem from a woman aged 40 to 50 in good health. Some clones in this sample may be carry-over from other donors' samples.

V usage is TRBV18 and J usage is TRBJ2-2; D call uncertain. The germline gives CDR1 KGHSH, CDR2 LQKENI. The CDR3 loop spans 15 amino acids. V lost 1 base, J lost 4 bases, and 10 bases lay in between. This CDR3 is CASSPRRQSTGELFF. The DNA of the CDR3 is TGTGCCAGCTCACCACGCCGCCAGAGCACCGGGGAGCTGTTTTTT.

Turning to this clone: The same CDR3 also results from other DNA sequences found in this sample. The chain employs TRBV7-2 and TRBJ1-1; D is uncertain. The CDR3 is 13 amino acids. Between the trimmed V and J ends, which lost 1 base and 1 base, there was a span of 4 bases. Germline V gene lookup returns CDR1 SGHTA and CDR2 FQGNSA. CDR3: CASSLDPNTEAFF. The CDR3 nucleotides read TGTGCCAGCAGCTTAGATCCGAACACTGAAGCTTTCTTT.

This clone was observed a few times. The chain is built from TRBV6-1 and TRBJ2-2; D uncertain. Deletions cut 11 bases from V and 6 bases from J, with 19 bases between. The CDR3 loop spans 14 amino acids. Germline loops: CDR1 MNHNS, CDR2 SASEGT. DNA of the CDR3: TGTGCCGTACTCTGGGGTCGTGGGCCCGGGGAGCTGTTTTTT. This translates into CAVLWGRGPGELFF.

The chain couples TRBV27 to TRBJ1-5; D remains unclear. CDR3 length: 12 amino acids. The V end lost 5 bases, the J end lost 9 bases, and 11 bases lay between the germline ends. CDR1 is MNHEY, CDR2 SMNVEV, per germline (reference sequence). This CDR3 is CASSPSGGPQHF. The CDR3 nucleotides are TGTGCCAGCAGTCCCTCGGGAGGGCCCCAGCATTTT.

The V gene is TRBV2, the J gene TRBJ1-3; D gene ambiguous. The CDR3 runs to 12 residues. V lost 6 bases and J lost 4, with 7 bases in between. CDR1 is SNHLY, CDR2 FYNNEI, per germline. This CDR3 is CASRLAGNTIYF. The CDR3 nucleotides read TGTGCCAGCAGGCTAGCCGGAAACACCATATATTTT.

The chain is built from TRBV2 and TRBJ1-2; TRBD1 aligns across 9 bases. This CDR3 contains 17 residues. CDR1 SNHLY and CDR2 FYNNEI come from the germline V gene. J gave up 7 bases and V 6 bases, and 18 bases lay outside the gene matches. The CDR3 spells CASRILQGARSLGGYTF. CDR3 DNA sequence: TGTGCCAGCAGGATACTACAGGGGGCGCGAAGCCTAGGTGGCTACACCTTC.

The chain joins TRBV28 to TRBJ2-3; D is possibly TRBD2 (6 bases). With 7 bases removed from V and 0 bases from J, the gap between germline ends came to 14 bases. Germline V gene sequence: CDR1 MDHEN, CDR2 SYDVKM. The CDR3 is 15 residues long. The CDR3 is CASTPWSGSTDTQYF. Written as DNA, the CDR3 is TGTGCCAGCACCCCATGGAGCGGGAGCACAGATACGCAGTATTTT.

The chain has TRBV10-3 and TRBJ1-1; no clear D gene. The CDR3 runs to 13 residues. Per the germline V gene, CDR1 is ENHRY and CDR2 is SYGVKD. Trimming removed 4 bases at V and 1 base at J, with 7 bases between. In DNA, the CDR3 is TGTGCCATCAGTGGGTACAGGAACACTGAAGCTTTCTTT. It codes for CAISGYRNTEAFF.

Concerning this clone: A single base separates this from a much larger clone, so it may be a read error. The identical CDR3 is also encoded by other nucleotide sequences in the sample. The genes are TRBV7-9 and TRBJ1-1; D ambiguous. CDR1 is SEHNR and CDR2 is FQNEAQ in the germline V gene (reference sequence). CDR3 length equals 13 residues. V lost 2 bases and J lost 1, with 5 bases in between. CDR3 region: CASSLFGNTEAFF. CDR3 coding DNA: TGTGCCAGCAGCTTATTTGGGAACACTGAAGCTTTCTTT.

The rearrangement links TRBV30 to TRBJ2-2; possible D gene TRBD2, 7 bases. V was clipped by 0 bases and J by 6 bases, with 17 bases between them. The CDR3 spans 16 residues. Germline V lookup: CDR1 GTSNPN, CDR2 SVGIG (reference sequence). The CDR3 region has the DNA TGTGCCTGGAGTGTCGGGGGCGGGAGAGGGGCCGGGGAGCTGTTTTTT. Protein: CAWSVGGGRGAGELFF.

This chain links TRBV2 with TRBJ2-3; no firm D call. The CDR3 contains 15 residues. Trimming cost V 2 bases and J 4 bases, with 13 bases left between them. Germline CDR1 SNHLY, CDR2 FYNNEI. The CDR3 DNA reads as TGTGCCAGCAGTGAATTATTGGGGTGGGCAGATACGCAGTATTTT. Amino acids: CASSELLGWADTQYF.

In nucleotides, the CDR3 is TGTGCCAGCAGTTCGCTGGGGACAGCTGGAAACACCATATATTTT. Translated, it gives CASSSLGTAGNTIYF. This chain links TRBV27 with TRBJ1-3, with 7 bases aligning to TRBD1. The CDR3 consists of 15 residues. Germline assignment: CDR1 MNHEY and CDR2 SMNVEV (reference sequence). V dropped 4 bases and J dropped 2; count of bases not matched to a gene: 5.

The J gene is TRBJ2-1, the V gene TRBV7-9; weak D call: TRBD1 (5 bases). Trimming stripped 4 bases from V and 0 bases from J, with 10 bases between. CDR1 and CDR2 from the germline V gene are SEHNR and FQNEAQ (reference sequence). There are 15 residues in the CDR3. CDR3 in amino acids: CASSSQVVSYNEQFF. For the CDR3, the DNA is TGTGCCAGCAGCTCACAGGTAGTCTCCTACAATGAGCAGTTCTTC.

The chain combines TRBV5-8 with TRBJ2-1, with 8 bases fitting TRBD2. Germline CDR1 and CDR2: SGHTS and YDEGEE. CDR3 length equals 15 residues. The V segment lost 3 bases and the J segment 3 bases; nucleotides outside the gene matches: 5. CDR3 nucleotide sequence: TGTGCCAGCAGCTCTTCCGGGAGGGTCTACAATGAGCAGTTCTTC. Amino acid sequence: CASSSSGRVYNEQFF.

The chain couples TRBV13 to TRBJ2-7; D gene unclear. The CDR3 sequence is 12 residues long. Germline CDR1 and CDR2: PRHDT and FYEKMQ (reference sequence). V was clipped by 6 bases and J by 6 bases, with 12 bases between them. The CDR3 nucleotides are TGTGCCAGCAGTCAAACTGTCGGCGAGCAGTACTTC. Translating it yields CASSQTVGEQYF. Full variable domain (outside the CDR3, taken from reference TRBV13 and TRBJ2-7): AAGVIQSPRHLIKEKRETATLKCYPIPRHDTVYWYQQGPGQDPQFLISFYEKMQSDKGSIPDRFSAQQFSDYHSELNMSSLELGDSALYFCASSQTVGEQYFGPGTRLTVT.